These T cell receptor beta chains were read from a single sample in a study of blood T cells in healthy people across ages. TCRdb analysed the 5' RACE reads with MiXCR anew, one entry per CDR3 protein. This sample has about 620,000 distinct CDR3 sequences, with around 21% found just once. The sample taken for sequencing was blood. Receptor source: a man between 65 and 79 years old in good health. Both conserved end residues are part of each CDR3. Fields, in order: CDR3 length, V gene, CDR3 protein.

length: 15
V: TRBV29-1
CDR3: CSVEGGLAGSYEQYF

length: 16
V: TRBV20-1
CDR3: CSANLWTSGTQDTQYF

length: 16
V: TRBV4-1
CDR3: CASSQALAGSTDTQYF

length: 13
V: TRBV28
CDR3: CAGSFPGLLQMFF

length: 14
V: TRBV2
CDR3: CASRWGGSTDTQYF

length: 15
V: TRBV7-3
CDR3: CASSLTDRILEGYTF

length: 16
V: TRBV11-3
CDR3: CASSLPPGQPWDTIYF

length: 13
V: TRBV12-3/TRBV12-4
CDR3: CASRGQGHTEAFF

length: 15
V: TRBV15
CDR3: CATSRGTGVQETQYF

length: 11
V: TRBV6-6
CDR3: CASRNQGQEYF

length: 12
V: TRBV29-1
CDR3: CSVASSYNEQFF

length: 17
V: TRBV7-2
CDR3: CASSPGTGNSGANVLTF

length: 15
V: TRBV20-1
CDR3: CSAETPGTSAYEQYF

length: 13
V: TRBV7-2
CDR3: CASSSPGYYGYTF

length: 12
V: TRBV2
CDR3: CASHTGVNGYTF

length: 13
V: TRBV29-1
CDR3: CSALPTDNYGYTF

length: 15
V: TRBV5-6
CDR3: CASSLIGHRGYEQYF

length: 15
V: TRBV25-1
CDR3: CASSGPGQLNTEAFF

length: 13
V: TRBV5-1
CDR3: CASTTLGTDTQYF

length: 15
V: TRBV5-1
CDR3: CASSLAATGDTEAFF

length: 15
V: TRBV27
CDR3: CASSLGTPSYYEQYF

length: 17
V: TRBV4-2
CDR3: CASSQDGLAGERETQYF

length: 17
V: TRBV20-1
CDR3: CSATPGQGGLEQETQYF

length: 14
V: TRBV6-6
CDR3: CASRFGSSYNEQFF

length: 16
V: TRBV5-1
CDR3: CASSLDRGIAYNEQFF

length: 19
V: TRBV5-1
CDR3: CASSLASAQSDLAKNIQYF

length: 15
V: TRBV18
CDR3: CASSPVRGVYNEQFF

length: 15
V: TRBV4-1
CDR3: CASSHSTGIVTEAFF

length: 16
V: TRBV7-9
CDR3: CASSLDSSGSQGSQYF

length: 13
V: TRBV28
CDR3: CASVSGNNSPLHF

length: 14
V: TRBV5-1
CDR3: CASSLVQASYEQYF